This TCR beta chain was recovered during a study of T-cell memory formation after mild COVID-19 (dated by TCRdb to about 2021). Regarding the research as a whole: TCR sequence clusters from the two donors were largely donor specific. The cohort comprised two young, previously healthy adult volunteers, one female and one male. Longitudinal TCRalpha and TCRbeta repertoire sequencing tracked T-cell clones expanding and contracting after mild COVID-19 in two donors. Broader findings and caveats from the paper: The study included only a couple of mild cases, and larger cohorts that include severe cases with pre-infection samples were judged to be necessary. Whether the second-wave clones peaking on day 37 were SARS-CoV-2 specific was not confirmed. Balanced CD4/CD8 phenotypes were observed for clones contracting from day 15 to 85, whereas a bias towards CD4+ was observed for a second wave of clones expanding from day 15 to 37. Contracting CD4+ clones were located mainly in the CM and EM memory subsets, whereas CD8+ clones were found to be enriched in EMRA. Some responding clones were found in pre-infection memory, which suggests that pre-existing cross-reactive memory T cells took part in the SARS-CoV-2 response.

The instrument was an Illumina NovaSeq 6000. cDNA libraries for TCRalpha and TCRbeta were prepared by 5'RACE using constant-segment primers, with sample barcodes and unique molecular identifiers added. Trizol reagent was used to extract RNA from every sample. Amplification of the libraries took two PCR steps, and the second step added a second sample barcode plus Illumina TruSeq adapters. The libraries were sequenced on an Illumina NovaSeq using 2 x 150 bp paired-end reads. Per the authors' processing: Demultiplexing of reads and collapsing into UMI-guided consensus sequences were performed with migec v1.2.7. Using mixcr v2.1.11, UMI consensuses were aligned to TRA and TRB V and J templates and then assembled into clonotypes. A clonotype was counted as expanded or contracted only if both edgeR and NoisET called the change significant, with noise models trained on biological replicates. For edgeR calls, the cutoffs were a false discovery rate-adjusted p below 0.01 and a log2 fold-change threshold of 1. PCA with hierarchical clustering of max-normalized trajectories of the 1000 most abundant clonotypes was used as exploratory dynamics analysis. Each responding clone was given a CD4 or CD8 phenotype based on the CD4+ and CD8+ repertoires, which had been sequenced separately. Through fastp at Q25 and MiXCR, TCRdb rebuilt clones from the public reads, retaining in-frame beta chains. Entries are consolidated by CDR3 protein sequence, retaining the most common genes and DNA. The V and J calls follow TCRdb's processing rather than the paper's. The sample includes around 510,000 distinct CDR3 sequences, with roughly 22% observed a single time. Around 7.7% of the sample is held by the ten biggest clonotypes.

Turning to this clonotype: What this receptor recognizes is not known. Base quality data are lacking; no much larger clone is found one base away.

PBMCs were isolated by Ficoll-Paque density gradient centrifugation. The sequencing input was PBMCs or a T cell subset sorted from them (not recorded which). This receptor was obtained from an adult woman who had mild COVID-19 (a few samples of this study predate the infection). The sample titles of this study are shuffled in the database, so cell type and time point are left out; the donor was told from shared clones.

The CDR3 corresponds to CASSLNIGSAGNEQFF. The bases read TGTGCCAGCAGCCTAAATATCGGGAGCGCCGGCAATGAGCAGTTCTTC. This chain joins TRBV7-2 to TRBJ2-1, with TRBD2 perhaps the D gene, on 6 matching bases. The cysteine opens and the phenylalanine closes a CDR3 of 16 amino acids. Here the CDR3 DNA is all that survives: 48 bases in frame from base 1. V lost 5 bases and J lost 6 bases; the stretch between them is 20 bases long. The germline V gene encodes CDR1 SGHTA and CDR2 FQGNSA. With the portions outside the CDR3 filled from the reference TRBV7-2 and TRBJ2-1 genes, the complete variable region becomes GAGVSQSPSNKVTEKGKDVELRCDPISGHTALYWYRQSLGQGLEFLIYFQGNSAPDKSGLPSDRFSAERTGGSVSTLTIQRTQQEDSAVYLCASSLNIGSAGNEQFFGPGTRLTVL.